The clone carrying this TCR beta chain was picked up many times. A unique molecular identifier was carried by every single TCR cDNA molecule. TCRdb passed the 5' RACE reads through MiXCR, listing each CDR3 protein once. Of under 75,000 distinct CDR3 sequences listed, 8.4% are singletons. With 4 bases clipped from V and 0 bases from J, the junction kept 3 bases outside the gene matches. Looked up from germline, CDR1 is SGHTA and CDR2 is FQGTGA. CDR3 length: 14 residues. These data originate in a study of spatial heterogeneity in lung cancer. In the study overall: A unique TCR and UMI combination showed up more than ten times in raw reads, on average.

Indicated time point: sample taken at primary tumor resection. Whole RNA came from tumor, nontumor lung or frozen PBMC and was sequenced without being sorted. The donors were 65 to 85 patients with non-small cell lung cancer that was early-stage and untreated. This rearrangement joins TRBV7-3 to TRBJ2-7, with 7 bases matching TRBD2. The material sequenced was PBMCs, taken at surgery. This receptor was taken from a female donor with early-stage non-small cell lung cancer. CDR3: CASSSSGDSYEQYF. The CDR3 bases are TGTGCCAGCAGCTCCAGCGGGGACTCCTACGAGCAGTACTTC.